Listed below are T cell receptor beta chains from one sample, sequenced in a study of T cell changes during pregnancy in multiple sclerosis. Only in-frame clones appear in the TCRdb table, and some are missing; sequencing was by immunoSEQ multiplex PCR. The repertoire includes about 38,000 clones, 92% of them detected once, and approximately 5% sits in the top ten. The specimen comprised CD8+ T cells from peripheral blood mononuclear cells, sampled in the third trimester of pregnancy. The receptors come from a female donor with multiple sclerosis, enrolled in a pregnancy study. CDR3s include the opening cysteine and the closing phenylalanine or tryptophan. Each record gives: clone size, D gene, J gene, V gene, CDR3 protein, CDR3 DNA. D genes are given only for firm matches. Size is omitted from some rows. Given values are once, few, many or a class for expanded clones.

abundance: once; d_gene: TRBD2; j_gene: TRBJ2-1; v_gene: TRBV19; CDR3aa: CASSIDSGRDYNEQFF; CDR3nt: TGTGCCAGTAGTATCGATAGCGGGAGGGATTACAATGAGCAGTTCTTC
abundance: NA; d_gene: NA; j_gene: TRBJ2-3; v_gene: TRBV10-3; CDR3aa: CAISESASSYTDTQYF; CDR3nt: TGTGCCATCAGTGAGTCGGCTAGCAGCTACACAGATACGCAGTATTTT
abundance: NA; d_gene: TRBD2; j_gene: TRBJ2-7; v_gene: TRBV28; CDR3aa: CATTTSGGPYEQYF; CDR3nt: TGTGCCACCACCACTAGCGGAGGCCCCTACGAGCAGTACTTC
abundance: NA; d_gene: NA; j_gene: TRBJ1-6; v_gene: TRBV27; CDR3aa: CASSNRELNSPLHF; CDR3nt: TGTGCCAGCAGTAACAGGGAGTTAAATTCACCCCTCCACTTT
abundance: NA; d_gene: TRBD1; j_gene: TRBJ2-7; v_gene: TRBV13; CDR3aa: CASSHMGQGAREQYF; CDR3nt: TGTGCCAGCAGCCATATGGGACAGGGGGCGAGGGAGCAGTACTTC
abundance: NA; d_gene: TRBD2; j_gene: TRBJ2-7; v_gene: TRBV6-6; CDR3aa: CASNDLAGEWYEQYF; CDR3nt: TGTGCCAGCAACGATCTAGCGGGAGAGTGGTACGAGCAGTACTTC
abundance: many; d_gene: NA; j_gene: TRBJ2-2; v_gene: TRBV6-6; CDR3aa: CASSPDTGELFF; CDR3nt: TGTGCCAGCAGCCCAGACACCGGGGAGCTGTTTTTT
abundance: NA; d_gene: TRBD1; j_gene: TRBJ2-1; v_gene: TRBV29-1; CDR3aa: CSVERPGQGYNEQFF; CDR3nt: TGCAGCGTTGAACGGCCGGGACAGGGCTACAATGAGCAGTTCTTC
abundance: NA; d_gene: TRBD1; j_gene: TRBJ1-1; v_gene: TRBV7-6; CDR3aa: CASSSKDREVTEAFF; CDR3nt: TGTGCCAGCAGCTCAAAGGACAGGGAGGTTACTGAAGCTTTCTTT
abundance: NA; d_gene: TRBD2; j_gene: TRBJ2-5; v_gene: TRBV12-5; CDR3aa: CASGLAGGIETQYF; CDR3nt: TGTGCTAGTGGCTTAGCGGGAGGAATAGAGACCCAGTACTTC
abundance: once; d_gene: NA; j_gene: TRBJ2-7; v_gene: TRBV4-3; CDR3aa: CASSQDAGTLFEQYF; CDR3nt: TGCGCCAGCAGCCAAGATGCGGGGACTTTATTCGAGCAGTACTTC